These 10 T cell receptor beta chains came from one sample sequenced in a study of T-cell memory formation after mild COVID-19. Each CDR3 protein is one row after TCRdb ran MiXCR on the 5' RACE reads. Of roughly 370,000 distinct CDR3 sequences listed, approximately 16% are singletons. Source material: PBMCs or a T cell subset sorted from them (not recorded which). These receptors all stem from a man between 18 and 35 years old who had mild COVID-19 (a few samples of this study predate the infection). Cell type and time point are not known.

The rearrangement links TRBV4-2 to TRBJ1-5; D perhaps matches TRBD1 (6 bases). Germline V gives CDR1 LGHNA, CDR2 YNFKEQ. With 0 bases removed from V and 9 bases from J, the gap between germline ends came to 15 bases. The CDR3 length is 15 residues. The CDR3 DNA reads TGTGCCAGCAGCCAAGATGACGGGGGGCAGCGGCCCCAGCATTTT. Translation gives CASSQDDGGQRPQHF.

This clonotype has a count of ten or more. The chain combines TRBV7-9 with TRBJ1-5; D is ambiguous. V shed 5 bases and J shed 0 bases, with 8 bases lying between them. CDR1 SEHNR and CDR2 FQNEAQ come from the germline V gene (reference sequence). The length of the CDR3 is 14 residues. The DNA for the CDR3 is TGTGCCAGCAGCCCGGGGTATAGCAATCAGCCCCAGCATTTT. Residues: CASSPGYSNQPQHF.

V and J are TRBV20-1 and TRBJ2-7; D is unclear. The CDR3 length is 13 residues. Germline-derived CDR1 and CDR2 are DFQATT and SNEGSKA (reference sequence). As DNA, the CDR3 is TGCAGTGCTAGACGAGACGCGGCCTACGAGCAGCACGTC. It codes for CSARRDAAYEQHV.

A few counts support this clonotype. The CDR3 sequence: CASSHGWGGTDTQYF. The CDR3 nucleotides read TGTGCCAGCAGCCACGGATGGGGTGGCACAGATACGCAGTATTTT. The J gene is TRBJ2-3, the V gene TRBV14; no clear D gene. Germline V gene sequence: CDR1 SGHDN, CDR2 FVKESK. Trimming removed 3 bases from V and 1 base from J, with 11 bases in between. This CDR3 has 15 amino acids.

Concerning this clonotype itself: At one end, the junction sequence differs from germline, possibly due to a read error. This rearrangement joins TRBV5-6 to TRBJ2-7, with TRBD1 matching over 10 bases. This CDR3 comprises 14 residues. Germline CDR1 is SGHDT and CDR2 is YYEEEE. This CDR3 reads CASSLVVTGGEEYF. CDR3 bases: TGTGCCAGCAGCTTAGTGGTGACAGGGGGCGAGGAGTACTTC.

This clonotype showed up just a few times. The rearrangement uses TRBV10-3 and TRBJ2-3, with TRBD2 identical over 9 bases. The junction had 10 bases not matched to a gene; V was cut back by 0 bases and J by 6 bases. From germline, CDR1 is ENHRY and CDR2 SYGVKD. The CDR3 consists of 17 residues. The CDR3 bases are TGTGCCATCAGTGAGTCTGCACTAGCGGGTTGGCCTGATACGCAGTATTTT. Its protein is CAISESALAGWPDTQYF.

This rearrangement joins TRBV6-4 to TRBJ2-6, with 10 nucleotides matching TRBD1. Germline trimming cut 2 bases from V and 4 bases from J; bases unmatched to any gene: 2. Germline loops: CDR1 MRHNA, CDR2 SNTAGT. The CDR3 has 16 residues. Here the CDR3 reads CASSDGTGEGANVLTF. The CDR3, as DNA: TGTGCCAGCAGTGACGGGACAGGGGAAGGGGCCAACGTCCTGACTTTC.

The V and J genes are TRBV6-5 and TRBJ1-1, with a tentative D call TRBD1 (6 bases). The CDR3 totals 14 residues. V lost 2 bases and J 3 bases, leaving 10 bases between the germline ends. Germline V gives CDR1 MNHEY, CDR2 SVGAGI. CDR3 protein: CASSYQGRDTEAFF. The CDR3 nucleotides read TGTGCCAGCAGTTACCAGGGGCGTGACACTGAAGCTTTCTTT.

A few counts support this clonotype. V usage is TRBV12-3 or TRBV12-4 and J usage is TRBJ2-7; either TRBD1 or TRBD2 may fit D (5 bases each). This CDR3 is 15 amino acids long. Trimming left V 5 bases short and J 7 bases short, with 21 bases between. Written as DNA, the CDR3 is TGTGCCAGCAGTCTCGGCCCCGGGACCGTGGGAGAGCAGTACTTC. It yields the protein CASSLGPGTVGEQYF.

This chain joins TRBV11-2 and TRBJ2-7; D might be TRBD1 (5 bases). Trimming pared 5 bases from V and 6 bases from J, leaving 14 bases between. Looked up from germline, CDR1 is SGHAT and CDR2 is FQNNGV. There are 13 residues in the CDR3. In DNA form, the CDR3 reads TGTGCCAGCAGCGAAAGACTCAGGGCCGAGCAGTACGTC. Residues: CASSERLRAEQYV.